One and the same sample provided the 23 T cell receptor beta chains below, sequenced in a study of siplizumab effects on memory and regulatory T cells. The protocol was immunoSEQ multiplex PCR, while the TCRdb copy is restricted to in-frame clones and leaves out a portion. The repertoire holds 100,000 or so clones, with 85% to 95% as singletons. Input material: Tregs sorted from blood. The receptors here all came from a human donor in good health.

V gene TRBV7-9 combines with J gene TRBJ1-2; perhaps TRBD1 as D (5 bases). The CDR3 has 13 residues. Trimming shortened V by 9 bases and J by 5 bases, and 16 bases separated the two germline ends. The germline gives CDR1 SEHNR, CDR2 FQNEAQ (reference sequence). CDR3 sequence reads: CASHGGGGYGYTF. The DNA of the CDR3 is TGTGCCAGTCACGGGGGAGGAGGATATGGCTACACCTTC.

The chain joins TRBV30 to TRBJ2-3; either TRBD1 or TRBD2 may supply D (7 bases each). The V end was cut by 3 bases, the J end by 2 bases, with 24 bases between. In germline, CDR1 is GTSNPN, CDR2 SVGIG (reference sequence). The CDR3 has 18 amino acids. In DNA form, the CDR3 reads TGTGCCTGGAGGGAGGGACAGCCACTAGCGCCCTCCACAGATACGCAGTATTTT. Protein: CAWREGQPLAPSTDTQYF.

CDR3 residues: CASSFGGSPDTQYF. The CDR3 region has the DNA TGTGCCAGCAGCTTCGGGGGGTCGCCAGATACGCAGTATTTT. The V call is TRBV7-3, the J call TRBJ2-3; 7 bases are shared with TRBD2. The trim removed 3 bases at V and 4 bases at J, leaving 4 bases unmatched. Germline lookup yields CDR1 SGHTA and CDR2 FQGTGA. The CDR3 sequence is 14 residues long.

This clone has just a few counts. The chain recombines TRBV19 with TRBJ1-1, with D possibly matching TRBD1 (5 bases). CDR3 size: 16 residues. V was clipped by 6 bases and J by 0 bases, with 17 bases between them. Germline V gives CDR1 LNHDA, CDR2 SQIVND (reference sequence). The CDR3 nucleotides read TGTGCCAGTAGCCCGAGGGGACGGTGGATGAACACTGAAGCTTTCTTT. Translation: CASSPRGRWMNTEAFF.

The rearrangement joins TRBV15 to TRBJ2-4; either TRBD1 or TRBD2 may fit D (5 bases each). Trimming removed 5 bases from V and 2 bases from J, with 10 bases in between. CDR3 size: 14 residues. Germline values: CDR1 LNHNV, CDR2 YYDKDF (reference sequence). The CDR3 loop reads CATSLRGSKNIQYF. The CDR3 nucleotides read TGTGCCACCAGCCTGAGGGGTTCCAAAAACATTCAGTACTTC.

The V call is TRBV19, the J call TRBJ2-1; 10 bases fit TRBD2. The CDR3 contains 16 residues. Per germline, CDR1 LNHDA and CDR2 SQIVND (reference sequence). The V segment lost 7 bases and the J segment 7 bases; nucleotides outside the gene matches: 13. This chain's CDR3 is CASTSGRVLYGNEQFF. The CDR3 DNA reads TGTGCCAGTACCAGCGGGAGGGTATTATATGGGAATGAGCAGTTCTTC. Full variable domain (rest looked up from reference TRBV19 and TRBJ2-1): DGGITQSPKYLFRKEGQNVTLSCEQNLNHDAMYWYRQDPGQGLRLIYYSQIVNDFQKGDIAEGYSVSREKKESFPLTVTSAQKNPTAFYLCASTSGRVLYGNEQFFGPGTRLTVL.

The chain couples TRBV7-5 to TRBJ2-7; TRBD2, the table's D call, lacks a check against the DNA. TRBV7-5 represents a pseudogene. The length of the CDR3 is 12 residues. The CDR3 DNA is TGTGTCCGGGTCTCTCATGTATTCGAGCAGTACTTC. Protein product: CVRVSHVFEQYF.

The genes are TRBV11-2 and TRBJ1-3; a weak D match, TRBD1 (6 bases). The V and J ends lost 5 bases and 0 bases respectively, with 17 bases between them. This CDR3 contains 17 residues. The germline CDR1 and CDR2 sequences are SGHAT and FQNNGV. The CDR3 sequence is CASSRVGGLTSGNTIYF. CDR3 sequence (DNA): TGTGCCAGCAGCAGAGTTGGGGGCCTTACCTCTGGAAACACCATATATTTT.

The chain has TRBV7-9 and TRBJ1-1, with 7 positions matching TRBD1. Unmatched junction bases numbered 3, after V lost 2 bases and J lost 0 bases. Germline V gene sequence: CDR1 SEHNR, CDR2 FQNEAQ (reference sequence). CDR3 size: 15 residues. The CDR3, as DNA: TGTGCCAGCAGCTTATGGGGACAGATGAACACTGAAGCTTTCTTT. Protein: CASSLWGQMNTEAFF.

The DNA of the CDR3 is TGTGCCAGCACCTTGGGGACAGTCCATGACGAGCAGTACTTC. Residues: CASTLGTVHDEQYF. This sequence joins TRBV6-5 and TRBJ2-7; 7 positions agree with TRBD1. CDR3 length equals 14 residues. V lost 7 bases, J lost 5 bases, and 11 bases stayed unmatched. CDR1 MNHEY and CDR2 SVGAGI come from the germline V gene.

The count of this clone is one. The chain combines TRBV5-1 with TRBJ2-2, with D uncertain. Per the germline V gene, CDR1 is SGHRS and CDR2 is YFSETQ. V was trimmed by 2 bases and J by 0 bases, leaving 11 bases between them. This CDR3 has 16 amino acids. The CDR3 region has the DNA TGCGCCAGCAGCTTTAACGGGCCGGCGAACACCGGGGAGCTGTTTTTT. Its translation is CASSFNGPANTGELFF.

This chain uses TRBV9 with TRBJ1-1; the D gene is possibly TRBD1 (5 bases). Germline CDR1 SGDLS, CDR2 YYNGEE. V was trimmed by 0 bases and J by 5 bases, leaving 11 bases between them. The CDR3 loop spans 14 amino acids. CDR3: CASSVAGGGTEAFF. As DNA, the CDR3 is TGTGCCAGCAGCGTAGCTGGGGGGGGGACTGAAGCTTTCTTT.

By sample share, this clone is medium-sized (0.01 to 0.1%). The chain recombines TRBV2 with TRBJ2-7; 10 bases are a match to TRBD1. V was clipped by 7 bases and J by 7 bases; unmatched bases: 13. The germline CDR1 and CDR2 sequences are SNHLY and FYNNEI. The CDR3 is made up of 15 amino acids. The chain's CDR3 is CASNRQGATVGEQYF. CDR3 in DNA: TGTGCCAGCAACAGACAGGGGGCCACCGTTGGTGAGCAGTACTTC.

V gene TRBV7-9 combines with J gene TRBJ2-3; TRBD2 matches at 10 bases. Germline loops: CDR1 SEHNR, CDR2 FQNEAQ (reference sequence). V was pared by 4 bases and J by 15 bases, with 10 bases of the junction left unmatched. There are 13 residues in the CDR3. In DNA form, the CDR3 reads TGTGCCAGCAGCTCCCGTACTAGCGGGATTCAATATTTT. Its protein is CASSSRTSGIQYF.

In nucleotides, the CDR3 is TGTGCCAGCAGCCCTCGACTAGCCTCAGGGGATGAGCAGTTCTTC. The encoded protein is CASSPRLASGDEQFF. This sequence joins TRBV7-3 and TRBJ2-1, with TRBD2 as a possible D gene (7 bases). The CDR3 has 15 residues. CDR1 is SGHTA, CDR2 FQGTGA, per germline. V lost 5 bases to trimming and J lost 8 bases, with 19 bases between them.

The chain's CDR3 is CASSRSGSTDTQYF. CDR3 DNA sequence: TGTGCCAGCAGTCGCAGCGGGAGTACAGATACGCAGTATTTT. The V gene is TRBV6-5, the J gene TRBJ2-3; 8 nucleotides line up with TRBD2. After removal of 5 bases from V and 3 bases from J, the junction contained 4 bases not matched to a gene. This CDR3 is 14 amino acids long. The germline CDR1 and CDR2 sequences are MNHEY and SVGAGI.

This clone was recorded once. The J gene is TRBJ1-2, the V gene TRBV5-4; weak D call: TRBD1 (5 bases). V lost 2 bases and J 7 bases, leaving 12 bases between the germline ends. The CDR3 sequence is 13 residues long. Germline lookup yields CDR1 SGHNT and CDR2 YYREEE (reference sequence). The CDR3 DNA reads as TGTGCCAGCAGCTTCTCAGGGTGGGGTGGCTACACCTTC. This sequence encodes CASSFSGWGGYTF.

The V gene is TRBV28, the J gene TRBJ1-5, with 10 positions matching TRBD1. Trimming at V came to 5 bases and at J to 9 bases, leaving 10 bases not matched to a gene. The germline V gene encodes CDR1 MDHEN and CDR2 SYDVKM. The CDR3 spans 15 residues. Here the CDR3 DNA reads TGTGCCAGCAGTACGACCGGGACAGGGGTTCCGCCCCAGCATTTT. Encoded protein: CASSTTGTGVPPQHF.

The V gene is TRBV28, the J gene TRBJ2-5, with no clear D. Germline assignment: CDR1 MDHEN and CDR2 SYDVKM. V lost 5 bases and J lost 8, with 9 bases in between. The CDR3 has 11 residues. The chain's CDR3 is CASSAPTTQYF. The DNA of the CDR3 is TGTGCCAGCAGTGCCCCGACAACCCAGTACTTC. The variable domain in full, with the rest retrieved from reference TRBV28 and TRBJ2-5, is DVKVTQSSRYLVKRTGEKVFLECVQDMDHENMFWYRQDPGLGLRLIYFSYDVKMKEKGDIPEGYSVSREKKERFSLILESASTNQTSMYLCASSAPTTQYFGPGTRLLVL.

The J gene is TRBJ2-4, the V gene TRBV6-1, with TRBD1 matching 7 bases. This CDR3 has 16 amino acids. V shed 2 bases and J 0 bases; nucleotides not matched to a gene: 4. CDR1 is MNHNS and CDR2 is SASEGT in the germline V gene. The CDR3 reads CASSEHAGGAKNIQYF. In nucleotides, the CDR3 is TGTGCCAGCAGTGAACATGCAGGGGGAGCCAAAAACATTCAGTACTTC.

This clone has a handful of counts. The rearrangement joins TRBV7-8 to TRBJ1-2; 7 positions agree with TRBD1. CDR3 length: 17 residues. Germline V gives CDR1 SGHVS, CDR2 FQNEAQ. J was trimmed by 7 bases and V by 5 bases; bases with no gene match: 19. CDR3 coding DNA: TGTGCCAGCAGCATTAATTGGGGCCGGGACAGCGCCTTTGGCTACACCTTC. Translation gives CASSINWGRDSAFGYTF.

The genes are TRBV11-2 and TRBJ1-5; the match to TRBD1 covers 7 bases. This CDR3 has 13 amino acids. V gave up 5 bases and J gave up 4 bases; unmatched junction bases: 2. Germline CDR1 and CDR2: SGHAT and FQNNGV. The CDR3 protein is CASSRDRNQPQHF. CDR3 in DNA: TGTGCCAGCAGCCGGGACAGAAATCAGCCCCAGCATTTT.

The chain recombines TRBV5-8 with TRBJ1-2, with D perhaps TRBD1 (5 bases). The CDR3 loop spans 13 amino acids. Germline-derived CDR1 and CDR2 are SGHTS and YDEGEE. Trimming left V 4 bases short and J 10 bases short, with 17 bases between. In DNA, the CDR3 is TGTGCCAGCAGCCCCCGGCGTTCAGGGACCTACACCTTC. Translated: CASSPRRSGTYTF.